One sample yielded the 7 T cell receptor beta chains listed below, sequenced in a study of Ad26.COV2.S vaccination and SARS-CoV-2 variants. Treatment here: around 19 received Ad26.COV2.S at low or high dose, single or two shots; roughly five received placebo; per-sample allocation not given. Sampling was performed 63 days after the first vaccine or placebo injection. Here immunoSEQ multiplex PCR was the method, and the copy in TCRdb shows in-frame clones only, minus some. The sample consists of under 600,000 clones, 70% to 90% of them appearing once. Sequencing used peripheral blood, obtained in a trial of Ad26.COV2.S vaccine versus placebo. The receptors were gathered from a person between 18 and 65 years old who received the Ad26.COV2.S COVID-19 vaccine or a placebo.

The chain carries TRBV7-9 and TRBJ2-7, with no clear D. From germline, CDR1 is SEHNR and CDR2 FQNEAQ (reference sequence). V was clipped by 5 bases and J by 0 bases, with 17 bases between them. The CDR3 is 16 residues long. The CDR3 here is CASSPDRLRSSYEQYF. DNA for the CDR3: TGTGCCAGCAGCCCCGACCGGCTAAGAAGCTCCTACGAGCAGTACTTC.

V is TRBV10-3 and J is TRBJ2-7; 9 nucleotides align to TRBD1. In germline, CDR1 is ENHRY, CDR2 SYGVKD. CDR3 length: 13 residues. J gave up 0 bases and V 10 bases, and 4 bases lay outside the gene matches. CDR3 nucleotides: TGTGCCACCCAACAGGGGGCCTCCTACGAGCAGTACTTC. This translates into CATQQGASYEQYF.

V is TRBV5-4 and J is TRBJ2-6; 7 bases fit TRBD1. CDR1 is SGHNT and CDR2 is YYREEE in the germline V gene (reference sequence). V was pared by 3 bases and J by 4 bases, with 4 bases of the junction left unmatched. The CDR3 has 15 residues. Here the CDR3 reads CASSSGQRGANVLTF. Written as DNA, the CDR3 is TGTGCCAGCAGCTCGGGACAGAGGGGGGCCAACGTCCTGACTTTC.

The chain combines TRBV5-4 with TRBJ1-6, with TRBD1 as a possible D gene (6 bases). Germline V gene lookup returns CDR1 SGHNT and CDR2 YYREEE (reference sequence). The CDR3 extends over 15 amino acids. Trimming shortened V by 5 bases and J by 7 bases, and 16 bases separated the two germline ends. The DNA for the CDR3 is TGTGCCAGCAGACCGACCCAGGGGCCCAATTCACCCCTCCACTTT. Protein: CASRPTQGPNSPLHF.

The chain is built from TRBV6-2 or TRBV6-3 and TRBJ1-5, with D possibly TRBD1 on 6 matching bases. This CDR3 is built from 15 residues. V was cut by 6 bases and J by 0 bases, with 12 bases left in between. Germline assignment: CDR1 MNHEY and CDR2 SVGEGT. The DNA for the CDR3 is TGTGCCAGCAGCCAAGACAGGTATAGCAATCAGCCCCAGCATTTT. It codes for CASSQDRYSNQPQHF.

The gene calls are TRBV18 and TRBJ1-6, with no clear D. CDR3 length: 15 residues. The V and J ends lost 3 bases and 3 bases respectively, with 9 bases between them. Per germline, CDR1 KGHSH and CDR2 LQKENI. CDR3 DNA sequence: TGTGCCAGCTCACCTAGAACGGGCTATAATTCACCCCTCCACTTT. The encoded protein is CASSPRTGYNSPLHF.

CDR3 DNA: TGCAGCGCTCGACAGGGGGGATCCTACGAGCAGTACTTC. This gives the protein CSARQGGSYEQYF. V is TRBV29-1 and J is TRBJ2-7, with 9 bases matching TRBD1. This CDR3 has 13 amino acids. Per the germline V gene, CDR1 is SQVTM and CDR2 is ANQGSEA. Trimming at V came to 7 bases and at J to 1 base, leaving 5 bases not matched to a gene.